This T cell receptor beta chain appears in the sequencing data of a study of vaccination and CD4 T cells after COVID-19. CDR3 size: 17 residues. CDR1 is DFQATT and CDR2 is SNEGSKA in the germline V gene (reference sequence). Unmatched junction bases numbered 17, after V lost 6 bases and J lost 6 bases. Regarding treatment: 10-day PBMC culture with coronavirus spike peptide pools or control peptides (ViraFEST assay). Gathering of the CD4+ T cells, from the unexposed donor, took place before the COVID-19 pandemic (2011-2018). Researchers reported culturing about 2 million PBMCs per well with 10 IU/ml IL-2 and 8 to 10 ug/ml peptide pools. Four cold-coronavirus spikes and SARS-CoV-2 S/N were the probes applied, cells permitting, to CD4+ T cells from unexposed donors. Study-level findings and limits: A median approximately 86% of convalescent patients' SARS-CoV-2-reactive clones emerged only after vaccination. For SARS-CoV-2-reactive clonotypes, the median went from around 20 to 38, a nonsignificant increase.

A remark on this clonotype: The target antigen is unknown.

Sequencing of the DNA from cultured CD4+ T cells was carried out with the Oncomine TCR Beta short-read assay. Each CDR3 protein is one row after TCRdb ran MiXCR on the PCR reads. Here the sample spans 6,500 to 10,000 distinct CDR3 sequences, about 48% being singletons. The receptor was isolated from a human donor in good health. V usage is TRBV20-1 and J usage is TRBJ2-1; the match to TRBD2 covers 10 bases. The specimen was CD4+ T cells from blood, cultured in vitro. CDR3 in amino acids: CSAEGRSGRAVRNEQFF. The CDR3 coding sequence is TGCAGTGCAGAGGGTAGGAGCGGGAGGGCCGTGCGCAATGAGCAGTTCTTC.